This is a list of T cell receptor beta chains from one sample in a study of shared clonotypes between healthy human individuals. Clones were read by immunoSEQ multiplex PCR, and TCRdb kept only the in-frame ones, dropping some. The profile shows approximately 2,000,000 clones, 85% to 95% of them singletons. The sequencing input was naive CD4+ T cells from PBMCs. These receptors all stem from a man aged 18 to 29 in good health. Some clones in this sample may be carry-over from other donors' samples. Both conserved end residues are part of each CDR3. D genes are given only for firm matches. Clone size is not always given. Where it is, it says once, few, many or a class for expanded clones.

CDR3: CASSSLWLAGVSDTQYF; DNA: TGTGCCAGCAGTTCCCTTTGGTTAGCGGGAGTTTCAGATACGCAGTATTTT; V: TRBV27; D: TRBD2; J: TRBJ2-3; size: NA
CDR3: CASSPGGSSYEQYF; DNA: TGTGCCAGCAGCCCAGGGGGTAGCTCCTACGAGCAGTACTTC; V: TRBV7-9; D: TRBD1; J: TRBJ2-7; size: NA
CDR3: CASSQEFRGEKLFF; DNA: TGCGCCAGCAGCCAAGAATTTAGGGGTGAAAAACTGTTTTTT; V: TRBV4-1; D: NA; J: TRBJ1-4; size: NA
CDR3: CASSHSSGANVLTF; DNA: TGTGCCAGCAGCCACAGCTCTGGGGCCAACGTCCTGACTTTC; V: TRBV7-3; D: NA; J: TRBJ2-6; size: NA
CDR3: CASSSFTGARGNQPQHF; DNA: TGTGCCAGCAGCTCCTTTACAGGGGCGAGAGGCAATCAGCCCCAGCATTTT; V: TRBV7-9; D: TRBD1; J: TRBJ1-5; size: few
CDR3: CASSEHRQGETQYF; DNA: TGTGCCAGCAGTGAGCATCGGCAGGGGGAGACCCAGTACTTC; V: TRBV25-1; D: NA; J: TRBJ2-5; size: once
CDR3: CASSPVRGGTEAFF; DNA: TGCGCCAGCAGCCCGGTCAGGGGAGGAACTGAAGCTTTCTTT; V: TRBV5-1; D: NA; J: TRBJ1-1; size: NA
CDR3: CASSSGRNTEAFF; DNA: TGTGCCAGCAGCTCGGGACGCAACACTGAAGCTTTCTTT; V: TRBV28; D: NA; J: TRBJ1-1; size: NA
CDR3: CRVGSNQPQHF; DNA: TGCAGGGTCGGTAGCAATCAGCCCCAGCATTTT; V: TRBV20-1; D: NA; J: TRBJ1-5; size: NA
CDR3: CASSLIRGEQYF; DNA: TGTGCCAGCAGTTTAATTCGTGGGGAGCAGTACTTC; V: TRBV27; D: NA; J: TRBJ2-7; size: few
CDR3: CASSRLGGQPQHF; DNA: TGTGCCAGCAGTCGACTGGGCGGGCAGCCCCAGCATTTT; V: TRBV6-5; D: NA; J: TRBJ1-5; size: once
CDR3: CASSPGGKNGYTF; DNA: TGTGCCAGCTCACCAGGGGGTAAGAACGGCTACACCTTC; V: TRBV18; D: NA; J: TRBJ1-2; size: NA
CDR3: CSVEDRGLRGYTF; DNA: TGCAGCGTTGAGGACAGGGGGCTGCGTGGCTACACCTTC; V: TRBV29-1; D: TRBD1; J: TRBJ1-2; size: once
CDR3: CASSLFRQGVSFF; DNA: TGTGCCAGCAGTTTATTTCGGCAGGGGGTCTCTTTCTTT; V: TRBV27; D: TRBD1; J: TRBJ1-1; size: NA
CDR3: CASSVTSNTLETQYF; DNA: TGCGCCAGCAGCGTGACTAGCAACACCCTAGAGACCCAGTACTTC; V: TRBV5-1; D: TRBD2; J: TRBJ2-5; size: NA
CDR3: CASSFQAAYEQYF; DNA: TGTGCCAGCAGTTTTCAGGCGGCATACGAGCAGTACTTC; V: TRBV2; D: NA; J: TRBJ2-7; size: few
CDR3: CAWSVILQETQYF; DNA: TGTGCCTGGAGTGTAATTCTTCAAGAGACCCAGTACTTC; V: TRBV30; D: NA; J: TRBJ2-5; size: NA
CDR3: CASSWGLAEKTVQFF; DNA: TGTGCCAGCAGCTGGGGACTAGCGGAGAAAACAGTGCAGTTCTTC; V: TRBV7-3; D: TRBD2; J: TRBJ2-1; size: NA
CDR3: CASSQLAGGGETQYF; DNA: TGTGCCAGCAGCCAACTAGCGGGAGGAGGGGAGACCCAGTACTTC; V: TRBV14; D: TRBD2; J: TRBJ2-5; size: NA
CDR3: CASSVWGDHPLNEQFF; DNA: TGTGCCAGCAGCGTGTGGGGGGACCATCCCCTCAATGAGCAGTTCTTC; V: TRBV9; D: NA; J: TRBJ2-1; size: NA
CDR3: CASRGDGANYGYTF; DNA: TGTGCCAGCAGGGGGGACGGAGCTAACTATGGCTACACCTTC; V: TRBV28; D: NA; J: TRBJ1-2; size: once
CDR3: CASRKAGPVDEQYF; DNA: TGTGCCAGCCGAAAAGCGGGACCGGTCGACGAGCAGTACTTC; V: TRBV6-6; D: TRBD2; J: TRBJ2-7; size: NA
CDR3: CSVKEGLLTGELFF; DNA: TGCAGCGTAAAGGAGGGACTTCTGACCGGGGAGCTGTTTTTT; V: TRBV29-1; D: NA; J: TRBJ2-2; size: NA
CDR3: CATGTVKRLQHF; DNA: TGTGCTACCGGGACAGTAAAGAGACTCCAGCATTTT; V: TRBV28; D: TRBD1; J: TRBJ1-5; size: NA
CDR3: CASSKRDLYNEQFF; DNA: TGTGCCAGCAGCAAACGGGACCTCTACAATGAGCAGTTCTTC; V: TRBV5-4; D: NA; J: TRBJ2-1; size: NA
CDR3: CASSVAGTEETQYF; DNA: TGCGCCAGCAGCGTAGCCGGGACCGAGGAGACCCAGTACTTC; V: TRBV5-1; D: NA; J: TRBJ2-5; size: NA
CDR3: CSAQNPVDRGTEAFF; DNA: TGCAGCGCCCAAAACCCTGTGGACAGGGGCACTGAAGCTTTCTTT; V: TRBV29-1; D: TRBD1; J: TRBJ1-1; size: few
CDR3: CASSLRDRGTDTQYF; DNA: TGTGCCAGCTCCCTCCGGGACAGGGGCACAGATACGCAGTATTTT; V: TRBV18; D: TRBD1; J: TRBJ2-3; size: NA
CDR3: CASRLTGGVYGYTF; DNA: TGTGCCAGCAGACTGACAGGGGGCGTATATGGCTACACCTTC; V: TRBV2; D: TRBD1; J: TRBJ1-2; size: NA
CDR3: CASRPGRLNTGELFF; DNA: TGTGCCAGTAGACCGGGACGGTTGAACACCGGGGAGCTGTTTTTT; V: TRBV19; D: NA; J: TRBJ2-2; size: few
CDR3: CASSQEGGRTFISSYNEQFF; DNA: TGTGCCAGCAGCCAAGAGGGCGGGAGGACCTTTATAAGCTCCTACAATGAGCAGTTCTTC; V: TRBV4-2; D: TRBD2; J: TRBJ2-1; size: NA
CDR3: CASSPLGGDQPQHF; DNA: TGTGCCAGCTCACCTCTTGGGGGAGATCAGCCCCAGCATTTT; V: TRBV18; D: NA; J: TRBJ1-5; size: NA
CDR3: CASSGRASGTYNEQFF; DNA: TGTGCCAGCAGCGGGCGTGCTAGCGGGACTTACAATGAGCAGTTCTTC; V: TRBV5-4; D: TRBD2; J: TRBJ2-1; size: few
CDR3: CASSPPKGRRGGFF; DNA: TGTGCCAGCAGTCCTCCGAAGGGCCGCCGGGGGGGGTTCTTC; V: TRBV28; D: TRBD2; J: TRBJ2-1; size: NA
CDR3: CAWSGQDHQPQHF; DNA: TGTGCCTGGAGTGGGCAGGACCACCAGCCCCAGCATTTT; V: TRBV30; D: NA; J: TRBJ1-5; size: NA
CDR3: CASSQDRGAGFNEKLFF; DNA: TGCGCCAGCAGCCAAGATAGGGGGGCTGGATTTAATGAAAAACTGTTTTTT; V: TRBV4-3; D: NA; J: TRBJ1-4; size: NA
CDR3: CASSEYGRASADTQYF; DNA: TGTGCCAGCAGTGAATACGGGAGGGCCTCGGCAGATACGCAGTATTTT; V: TRBV6-1; D: TRBD2; J: TRBJ2-3; size: NA
CDR3: CASSLVWTGMGTGELFF; DNA: TGTGCCAGCAGCTTAGTTTGGACAGGGATGGGGACCGGGGAGCTGTTTTTT; V: TRBV7-8; D: TRBD1; J: TRBJ2-2; size: NA
CDR3: CASSFLDGASPKGEKLFF; DNA: TGTGCCAGCAGTTTCCTGGACGGAGCCAGCCCCAAGGGTGAAAAACTGTTTTTT; V: TRBV28; D: NA; J: TRBJ1-4; size: NA
CDR3: CASSVVQNQHEQFF; DNA: TGTGCCAGCAGCGTAGTTCAAAACCAACATGAGCAGTTCTTC; V: TRBV9; D: NA; J: TRBJ2-1; size: NA
CDR3: CASSQDVAGSSYNEQFF; DNA: TGCGCCAGCAGCCAAGATGTAGCGGGTAGCTCCTACAATGAGCAGTTCTTC; V: TRBV4-3; D: TRBD2; J: TRBJ2-1; size: once
CDR3: CASSYSQGALGNTIYF; DNA: TGTGCCAGCAGTTATTCACAGGGGGCGCTTGGAAACACCATATATTTT; V: TRBV28; D: TRBD1; J: TRBJ1-3; size: NA
CDR3: CASSGAGGPYEQYF; DNA: TGTGCCAGCAGTGGAGCGGGAGGGCCCTACGAGCAGTACTTC; V: TRBV6-1; D: TRBD2; J: TRBJ2-7; size: NA
CDR3: CATSQDRGYEQYF; DNA: TGTGCCACCAGTCAGGATAGGGGCTACGAGCAGTACTTC; V: TRBV19; D: NA; J: TRBJ2-7; size: NA
CDR3: CASSSIRGGTEAFF; DNA: TGTGCCAGCAGCTCGATCAGGGGTGGCACTGAAGCTTTCTTT; V: TRBV5-4; D: NA; J: TRBJ1-1; size: NA
CDR3: CASSLMGSSLAKNIQYF; DNA: TGTGCCAGCAGTTTGATGGGGAGCAGCTTAGCCAAAAACATTCAGTACTTC; V: TRBV28; D: NA; J: TRBJ2-4; size: once
CDR3: CASSSHNEQFF; DNA: TGTGCCAGCAGCTCACACAATGAGCAGTTCTTC; V: TRBV7-2; D: NA; J: TRBJ2-1; size: NA
CDR3: CATPKGTGYGYTF; DNA: TGTGCCACCCCGAAGGGAACAGGGTATGGCTACACCTTC; V: TRBV28; D: NA; J: TRBJ1-2; size: NA
CDR3: CAISPATRTREQYF; DNA: TGTGCCATCAGCCCAGCGACAAGAACGAGGGAGCAGTACTTC; V: TRBV10-3; D: NA; J: TRBJ2-7; size: NA
CDR3: CASSSQRLAGIVYEQYF; DNA: TGTGCCAGCAGCTCCCAAAGACTAGCGGGAATAGTCTACGAGCAGTACTTC; V: TRBV28; D: TRBD2; J: TRBJ2-7; size: NA